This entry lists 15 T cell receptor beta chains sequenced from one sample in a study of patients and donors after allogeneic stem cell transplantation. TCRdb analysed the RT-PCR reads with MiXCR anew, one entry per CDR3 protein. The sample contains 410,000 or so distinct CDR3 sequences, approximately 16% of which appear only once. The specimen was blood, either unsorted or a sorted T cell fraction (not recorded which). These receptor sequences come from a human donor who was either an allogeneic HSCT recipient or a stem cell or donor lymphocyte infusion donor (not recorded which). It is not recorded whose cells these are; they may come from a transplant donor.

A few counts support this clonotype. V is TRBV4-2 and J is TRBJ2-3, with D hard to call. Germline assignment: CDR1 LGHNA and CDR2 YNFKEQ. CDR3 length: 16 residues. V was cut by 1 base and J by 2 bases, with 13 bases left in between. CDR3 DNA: TGTGCCAGCAGCCAAGTAGGACCTACGTCCACAGATACGCAGTATTTT. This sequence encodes CASSQVGPTSTDTQYF.

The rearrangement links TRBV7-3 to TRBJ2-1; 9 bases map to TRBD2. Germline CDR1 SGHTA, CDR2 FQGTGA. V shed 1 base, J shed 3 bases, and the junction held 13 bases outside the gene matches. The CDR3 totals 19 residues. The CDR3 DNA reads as TGTGCCAGCAGCTTAAACGTGATCAGCGGGAGGCCCCACTACAATGAGCAGTTCTTC. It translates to CASSLNVISGRPHYNEQFF.

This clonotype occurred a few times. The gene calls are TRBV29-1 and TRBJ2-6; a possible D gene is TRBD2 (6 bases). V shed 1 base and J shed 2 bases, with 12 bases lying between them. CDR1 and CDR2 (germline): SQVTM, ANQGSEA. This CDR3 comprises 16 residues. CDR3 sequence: CSVEVSGVAGANVLTF. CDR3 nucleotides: TGCAGCGTTGAAGTTTCGGGGGTAGCTGGGGCCAACGTCCTGACTTTC.

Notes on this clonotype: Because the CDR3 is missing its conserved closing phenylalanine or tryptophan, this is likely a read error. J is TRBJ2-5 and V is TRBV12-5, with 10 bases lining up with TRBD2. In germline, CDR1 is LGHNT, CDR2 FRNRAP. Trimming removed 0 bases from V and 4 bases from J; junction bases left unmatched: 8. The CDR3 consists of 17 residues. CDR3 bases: TGTGCTAGTGGTTTGGTACTTGCTAGCGGGAGTGGAGAGACCCAGTACTCC. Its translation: CASGLVLASGSGETQYS.

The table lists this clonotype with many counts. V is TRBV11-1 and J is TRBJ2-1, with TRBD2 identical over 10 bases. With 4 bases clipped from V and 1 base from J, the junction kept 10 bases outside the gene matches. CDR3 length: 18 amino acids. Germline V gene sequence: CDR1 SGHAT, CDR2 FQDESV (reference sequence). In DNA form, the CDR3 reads TGTGCCAGCAGCTGGCCCGTTGGACTAGCGGCTTCCTACAATGAGCAGTTCTTC. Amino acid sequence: CASSWPVGLAASYNEQFF.

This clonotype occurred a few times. CDR3 DNA: TGTGCCTGGACTGACTCTGGGGCCAACGTCCTGACTTTC. Protein: CAWTDSGANVLTF. The chain recombines TRBV30 with TRBJ2-6; D remains ambiguous. The V gene lost 4 bases and the J gene lost 0 bases, with 4 bases spanning the gap. CDR1 is GTSNPN, CDR2 SVGIG, per germline (reference sequence). The CDR3 is made up of 13 amino acids.

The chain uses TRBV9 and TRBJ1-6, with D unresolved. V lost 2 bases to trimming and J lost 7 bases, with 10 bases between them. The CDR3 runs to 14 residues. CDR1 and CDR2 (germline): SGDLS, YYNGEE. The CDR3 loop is CASSVGPRNSPLHF. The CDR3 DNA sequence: TGTGCCAGCAGCGTTGGACCGAGGAATTCACCCCTCCACTTT.

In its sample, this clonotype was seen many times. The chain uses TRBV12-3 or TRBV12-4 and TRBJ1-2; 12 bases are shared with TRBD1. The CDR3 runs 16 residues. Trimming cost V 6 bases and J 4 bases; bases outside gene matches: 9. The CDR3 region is CASSPGQGANFYGYTF. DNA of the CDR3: TGTGCCAGCAGCCCGGGACAGGGGGCGAACTTCTATGGCTACACCTTC.

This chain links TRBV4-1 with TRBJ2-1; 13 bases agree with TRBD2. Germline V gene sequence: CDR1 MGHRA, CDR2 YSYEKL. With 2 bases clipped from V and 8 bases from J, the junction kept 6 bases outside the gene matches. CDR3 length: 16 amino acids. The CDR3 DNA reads TGCGCCAGCAGCCAACAGGGGACTAGCGGGATCGATGAGCAGTTCTTC. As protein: CASSQQGTSGIDEQFF.

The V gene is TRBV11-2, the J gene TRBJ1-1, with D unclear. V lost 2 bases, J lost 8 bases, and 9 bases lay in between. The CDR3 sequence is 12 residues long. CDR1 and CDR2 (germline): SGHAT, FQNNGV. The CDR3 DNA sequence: TGTGCCAGCAGCTTAAACCGAGTAGAAGCTTTCTTT. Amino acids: CASSLNRVEAFF.

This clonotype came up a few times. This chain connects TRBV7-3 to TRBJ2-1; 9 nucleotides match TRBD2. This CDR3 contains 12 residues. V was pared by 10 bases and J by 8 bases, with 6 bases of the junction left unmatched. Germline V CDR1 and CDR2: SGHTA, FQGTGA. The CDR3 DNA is TGTGCCAACCCCGGGACTAGCTATGAGCAGTTCTTC. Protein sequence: CANPGTSYEQFF.

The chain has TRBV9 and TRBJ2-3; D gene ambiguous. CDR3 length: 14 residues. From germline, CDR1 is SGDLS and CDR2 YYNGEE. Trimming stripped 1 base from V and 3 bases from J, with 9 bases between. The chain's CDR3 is CASSVYWRTDTQYF. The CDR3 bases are TGTGCCAGCAGCGTATATTGGAGAACAGATACGCAGTATTTT.

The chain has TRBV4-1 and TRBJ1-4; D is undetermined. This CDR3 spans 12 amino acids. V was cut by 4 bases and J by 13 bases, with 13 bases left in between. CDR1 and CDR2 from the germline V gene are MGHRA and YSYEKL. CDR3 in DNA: TGCGCCAGCAGCCGCCAGAGGGAAGGACTGTTTTTT. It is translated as CASSRQREGLFF.

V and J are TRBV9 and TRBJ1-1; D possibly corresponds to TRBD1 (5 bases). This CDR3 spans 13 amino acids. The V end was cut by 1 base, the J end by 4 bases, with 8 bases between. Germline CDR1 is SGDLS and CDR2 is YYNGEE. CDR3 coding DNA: TGTGCCAGCAGCGTACTCGGGGGCACTGAAGCTTTCTTT. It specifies CASSVLGGTEAFF.

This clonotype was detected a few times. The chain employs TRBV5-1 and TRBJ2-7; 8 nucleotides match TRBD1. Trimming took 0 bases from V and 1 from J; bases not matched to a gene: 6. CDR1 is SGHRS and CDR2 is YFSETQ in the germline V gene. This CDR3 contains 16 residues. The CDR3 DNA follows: TGCGCCAGCAGCTTGGGGGGACAGGCCCCTTCCTACGAGCAGTACTTC. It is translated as CASSLGGQAPSYEQYF.